The source of this T cell receptor (beta chain) is a study of blood T cell repertoires in COVID-19 (dated by TCRdb to the early 2020s). Study-level background: Collaborator samples came from the United States, Italy and Spain and covered acute and convalescent phases of COVID-19. The prospective study material was composed of cDNA or gDNA derived from T cells, B-cell-depleted T cells, or PBMCs. The dataset comprised deeply sampled blood TCRbeta repertoires from subjects exposed to, actively infected with, or recovered from COVID-19. The repertoires were made available in a free public database intended to serve as a resource for research on the immune response to SARS-CoV-2. The samples were drawn from the first 160 participants of the ongoing ImmuneRACE study and from some 1,300 subjects provided by 6 global collaborators. A de-identified subject ID, COVID-19 status, age in years and sex were almost always included in the sample metadata. Where HLA class I and class II types were available, the types were taken from metadata supplied by the sample provider, not from assay-based typing.

Whole blood was collected in K2EDTA tubes by collaborating institutions according to the institutions' own protocols. For TCRbeta analysis, collaborator samples were shipped as frozen whole blood, as isolated PBMCs, or as DNA extracted from either sample type. Broad study findings and their caveats: How much clinical and demographic metadata was included differed by source and by participant, and the metadata was provided uncurated.

With respect to this clone: The clone's antigen remains unknown. No much larger clone exists at a distance of one base, and base qualities are not known.

The CDR3 starts with the cysteine, ends with the phenylalanine, and has 16 residues. Just CDR3 DNA is preserved here, 48 bases in frame from base 1. Via the germline V gene (reference sequence), CDR1 is SGHKS and CDR2 YYEKEE. Here V drops 2 bases and J drops 3 bases, and the junction holds 8 bases not matched to any gene. The immunoSEQ Assay, a bias-controlled multiplex PCR, was used to amplify TCRbeta CDR3 regions from genomic DNA. The study's processing was this. Nucleated cell counts per sample were estimated from amplification of reference gene primers within the assay. Sequence reads were collapsed and filtered to measure the absolute abundance of every unique TCRbeta CDR3 rearrangement. For each sample, productive Simpson clonality was calculated by taking the square root of Simpson's diversity index across productive rearrangements. TCRdb holds this immuneACCESS table with in-frame rearrangements only. Some clones are missing; in checked studies, unresolved V genes explain under half, and the rest has no known cause. D and trimming were read from the DNA, whereas the V and J calls and clone size are those reported in that table. The sample includes approximately 89,000 clones, with 80% observed a single time. Roughly 19% of the sample rests with the top ten.

This clonotype was obtained from a human donor in a cohort sampled during active COVID-19. Here the chain combines TRBV5-5 and TRBJ1-5; TRBD1 agrees with 7 junctional bases. The sample taken for sequencing was peripheral blood. DNA sequence: TGTGCCAGCAGCTTACTCACCGGGACAGACAATCAGCCCCAGCATTTT. Its translation is CASSLLTGTDNQPQHF.